This T cell receptor beta chain was retrieved from a study of cytomegalovirus exposure and HLA in healthy donors. As concerns this clone: Its antigen is currently unknown.

There were likely unrecorded immune exposures, though donors were nominally healthy when sampled. Amplification used 60 Vbeta primers and 13 Jbeta primers. Sequenced by immunoSEQ multiplex PCR; TCRdb stores in-frame clones only, minus some. The repertoire holds over 100,000 clones, with around two thirds as singletons. General study findings and limits: An analysis that was carried out later associated 16,951 TCR beta sequences with HLA alleles at 0.05 false discovery rate.

This clonotype was obtained from a woman between 40 and 55 years old in good health and CMV-seronegative. Sequencing was done on a sample of PBMCs.

The CDR3 loop is CAISDPLGETGQETQYF. CDR3 nucleotide sequence: TGTGCCATCAGTGATCCCCTTGGGGAGACAGGCCAAGAGACCCAGTACTTC. This chain uses TRBV10-3 with TRBJ2-5, with a weak D call TRBD1 (6 bases). The V end was cut by 3 bases, the J end by 1 base, with 18 bases between. CDR1 is ENHRY and CDR2 is SYGVKD in the germline V gene. CDR3 length equals 17 residues.